The source of this TCR beta chain is a study of identical twins. General study results and limits: Out-of-frame alpha sequences shared by twins were enriched for low generation probability.

MiXCR was run by TCRdb on the 5' RACE reads, yielding one entry per CDR3 protein. The repertoire holds 450,000 or so distinct CDR3 sequences, with around an eighth as singletons. Only a few counts were recorded for this clonotype. Antigen specificity is unknown. Separately, the same data were catalogued under a study of yellow fever vaccine responses in identical twins. As that study records: Twin vaccine T cell responses reportedly seemed partly convergent, partly personalized.

The specimen sequenced was CD4+ T cells sorted from blood. The receptor's source is a woman under 30 in good health.

CDR3 DNA sequence: TGTGCCAGCAGCCAAGACTCGGTCGGGACCCAGTACTTC. Protein sequence: CASSQDSVGTQYF. The chain couples TRBV14 to TRBJ2-5; no definite D call. V lost 0 bases and J lost 7, with 9 bases in between. Germline CDR1 SGHDN, CDR2 FVKESK. This CDR3 comprises 13 residues.